Listed below are T cell receptor beta chains from one sample, sequenced in a study of cytomegalovirus exposure and HLA in healthy donors. Clones were sequenced by immunoSEQ multiplex PCR, and TCRdb holds only the in-frame ones, with some missing. This sample carries around 50,000 clones, approximately 83% of them seen once, and the ten largest clones take approximately 1.7%. Source material: PBMCs. These receptors all stem from a man between 40 and 49 years old in good health and CMV-seronegative. Both conserved end residues are part of each CDR3. A D gene is named only where the DNA matches it firmly. Clone size, where shown, is once, few, many, or a class for clones that have expanded.

j_call | clone_size | v_call | d_call | cdr3_nt | cdr3_aa
TRBJ1-5 | . | TRBV28 | . | TGTGCCAGCAGACCAACCGGGATCCCCAGTTCGTCCCAGCCCCAGCATTTT | CASRPTGIPSSSQPQHF
TRBJ2-3 | . | TRBV15 | . | TGTGCCACCAGAAGGGGAGGACTGTTAAGCACAGATACGCAGTATTTT | CATRRGGLLSTDTQYF
TRBJ2-7 | . | TRBV27 | . | TGTGCCAGCACCCGACCGGGACACGCGCAGTACTTC | CASTRPGHAQYF
TRBJ1-6 | . | TRBV10-3 | . | TGTGCCATCAGTGAGGGGCAGGGTTGGCCCCTCCACTTT | CAISEGQGWPLHF
TRBJ1-6 | . | TRBV7-8 | TRBD1 | TGTGCCAGCAGCTCCCGGGACAGGGGAAGGCCCCTCCACTTT | CASSSRDRGRPLHF
TRBJ2-5 | . | TRBV5-1 | TRBD1 | TGCGCCAGCAGCCCGGGACAGGGTTTGCGAGAGACCCAGTACTTC | CASSPGQGLRETQYF
TRBJ2-5 | . | TRBV19 | TRBD1 | TGTGCCAGTAGCACCTCGGGACAGGGGTGGGAGACCCAGTACTTC | CASSTSGQGWETQYF
TRBJ1-4 | . | TRBV7-3 | TRBD1 | TGTGCCAGCAGCCCAGGGACGGGACAGGGGGAAAAACTGTTTTTT | CASSPGTGQGEKLFF
TRBJ1-2 | . | TRBV30 | . | TGTGCCTGGAGTGACCAATGGACAGTCGGTGGCTACACCTTC | CAWSDQWTVGGYTF
TRBJ2-3 | . | TRBV5-1 | TRBD1 | TGCGCCAGCAGCTTGGAGGGGGCCGCTAGCACAGATACGCAGTATTTT | CASSLEGAASTDTQYF
TRBJ1-1 | . | TRBV6-6 | TRBD1 | TGTGCCAGCAGTGCCGGACAGGGGAACACTGAAGCTTTCTTT | CASSAGQGNTEAFF
TRBJ1-5 | medium-sized | TRBV10-3 | . | TGTGCCATCAGAAGCGGAGATCAGCCCCAGCATTTT | CAIRSGDQPQHF
TRBJ1-1 | . | TRBV5-1 | . | TGCGCCAGCAGCTTGCGGCGGATGAACACTGAAGCTTTCTTT | CASSLRRMNTEAFF
TRBJ2-2 | . | TRBV25-1 | . | TGTGCCAGCAGCCCGGGGTGGGTCGGGGAGCTGTTTTTT | CASSPGWVGELFF